The 5 T cell receptor beta chains reported below all come from one sample, sequenced in a study of cytomegalovirus exposure and HLA in healthy donors. This PCR relied on a set of 60 Vbeta primers and 13 Jbeta primers. TCRdb's table, derived via immunoSEQ multiplex PCR, lists solely in-frame clones and lacks some. The repertoire consists of 100,000 to 150,000 clones, with roughly four fifths occurring once and the leading ten covering roughly 6%. Specimen: PBMCs. The source is a woman aged 40-49 years in good health and CMV-seronegative.

The V and J genes are TRBV4-1 and TRBJ2-1; 7 positions agree with TRBD2. With V trimmed by 0 bases and J by 5 bases, 10 bases remained unmatched. The CDR3 loop spans 17 amino acids. Germline loops: CDR1 MGHRA, CDR2 YSYEKL. The CDR3 nucleotides read TGCGCCAGCAGCCAAGATTGGGGGACTATAATGGACAATGAGCAGTTCTTC. Protein sequence: CASSQDWGTIMDNEQFF.

CDR3 protein: CTSSQEPTPVAGDPETQYF. CDR3 sequence (DNA): TGCACCAGCAGCCAAGAACCCACTCCCGTTGCGGGGGACCCCGAGACCCAGTACTTC. The chain links TRBV1 to TRBJ2-5; the D call TRBD2 from the table was never checked on the DNA. TRBV1 is an annotated pseudogene. The CDR3 consists of 19 residues.

The gene calls are TRBV10-2 and TRBJ2-7; TRBD2 matches 7 bases. This CDR3 has 13 residues. The germline V gene encodes CDR1 WSHSY and CDR2 SAAADI. V trimming: 2 bases; J trimming: 8 bases; junction bases outside the gene matches: 6. CDR3: CASSEGGVVKQYF. The CDR3 nucleotides are TGCGCCAGCAGTGAGGGGGGGGTAGTCAAGCAGTACTTC.

The rearrangement links TRBV5-1 to TRBJ1-2; TRBD1 matches at 7 bases. Germline trimming cut 4 bases from V and 0 bases from J; bases unmatched to any gene: 6. The V gene's germline CDR1 is SGHRS and CDR2 YFSETQ. The CDR3 has 15 amino acids. The CDR3 nucleotides read TGCGCCAGCAGCCCCAGGGGGAGCCCTAACTATGGCTACACCTTC. Translating it yields CASSPRGSPNYGYTF.

This clone was seen just once. The chain employs TRBV28 and TRBJ1-4; D unresolved. Germline CDR1 reads MDHEN; CDR2 reads SYDVKM. The V end was cut by 1 base, the J end by 7 bases, with 16 bases between. CDR3 size: 16 residues. The CDR3: CASSLSKRVRSEKLFF. Written as DNA, the CDR3 is TGTGCCAGCAGTTTATCAAAGAGGGTGCGAAGTGAAAAACTGTTTTTT.